A selection of T cell receptor beta chains follows, all from one sample in a study. MiXCR, applied by TCRdb to the 5' RACE reads, yields one record per CDR3 protein. The sample yields 34,000 or so distinct CDR3 sequences, around 27% seen once. Sequencing was carried out using tumor-infiltrating Tregs sorted from the breast tumor. All receptors derive from a female donor with breast cancer. CDR3s include the opening cysteine and the closing phenylalanine or tryptophan. A D gene is named only where the DNA matches it firmly. Size tells how often a clone was seen (once, few, many) or the class of an expanded clone, and some rows leave it out.

V gene: TRBV19; J gene: TRBJ2-1; clone size: few; D gene: NA; CDR3 protein: CASSKDRWVPNEQFF; CDR3 DNA: TGTGCCAGTAGTAAAGACAGGTGGGTCCCCAATGAGCAGTTCTTC
V gene: TRBV9; J gene: TRBJ1-2; clone size: many; D gene: TRBD1; CDR3 protein: CASSGRQGSRGYTF; CDR3 DNA: TGTGCCAGCAGCGGACGACAGGGATCACGCGGCTACACCTTC
V gene: TRBV24-1; J gene: TRBJ2-1; clone size: many; D gene: TRBD2; CDR3 protein: CATSDISGSQYNEQFF; CDR3 DNA: TGTGCCACCAGTGATATTAGCGGGAGTCAGTACAATGAGCAGTTCTTC
V gene: TRBV6-5; J gene: TRBJ2-5; clone size: medium-sized; D gene: NA; CDR3 protein: CASSQPKETQYF; CDR3 DNA: TGTGCCAGCAGTCAGCCGAAAGAGACCCAGTACTTC
V gene: TRBV20-1; J gene: TRBJ2-2; clone size: NA; D gene: NA; CDR3 protein: CSASGAAGTGELFF; CDR3 DNA: TGCAGTGCTAGCGGGGCTGCGGGCACCGGGGAGCTGTTTTTT
V gene: TRBV6-2/TRBV6-3; J gene: TRBJ2-1; clone size: few; D gene: TRBD2; CDR3 protein: CASSRGLAGFSSYNEQFF; CDR3 DNA: TGTGCCAGCAGTCGGGGACTAGCGGGGTTCAGCTCCTACAATGAGCAGTTCTTC
V gene: TRBV10-1; J gene: TRBJ2-3; clone size: many; D gene: TRBD2; CDR3 protein: CASSESRGYTDTQYF; CDR3 DNA: TGCGCCAGCAGTGAGTCGCGGGGGTACACAGATACGCAGTATTTT
V gene: TRBV18; J gene: TRBJ2-1; clone size: few; D gene: TRBD2; CDR3 protein: CASSPTSGRGSYNEQFF; CDR3 DNA: TGTGCCAGCTCACCAACTAGCGGGAGGGGGTCCTACAATGAGCAGTTCTTC
V gene: TRBV20-1; J gene: TRBJ1-5; clone size: many; D gene: TRBD1; CDR3 protein: CSVTGGENQPQHF; CDR3 DNA: TGCAGTGTTACAGGGGGGGAAAATCAGCCCCAGCATTTT
V gene: TRBV19; J gene: TRBJ2-7; clone size: few; D gene: NA; CDR3 protein: CASSPGRGPYEQYF; CDR3 DNA: TGTGCCAGTAGTCCGGGGAGGGGGCCCTACGAGCAGTACTTC
V gene: TRBV11-2; J gene: TRBJ2-1; clone size: few; D gene: NA; CDR3 protein: CASSSGDYRGSYNEQFF; CDR3 DNA: TGTGCCAGCAGCTCAGGGGACTACCGGGGCTCCTACAATGAGCAGTTCTTC
V gene: TRBV12-3/TRBV12-4; J gene: TRBJ1-4; clone size: NA; D gene: NA; CDR3 protein: CASSSVPWTEKLFF; CDR3 DNA: TGTGCCAGCAGTTCGGTCCCGTGGACGGAAAAACTGTTTTTT
V gene: TRBV12-3/TRBV12-4; J gene: TRBJ2-1; clone size: medium-sized; D gene: TRBD2; CDR3 protein: CASRDTIGTSEFF; CDR3 DNA: TGTGCCAGCAGAGACACCATCGGGACTAGCGAGTTCTTC
V gene: TRBV12-3/TRBV12-4; J gene: TRBJ2-2; clone size: NA; D gene: NA; CDR3 protein: CASSFQGTHTGELFF; CDR3 DNA: TGTGCCAGCAGTTTTCAGGGTACGCACACCGGGGAGCTGTTTTTT
V gene: TRBV4-2; J gene: TRBJ1-1; clone size: NA; D gene: NA; CDR3 protein: CASSRERDSNTEAFF; CDR3 DNA: TGTGCCAGCAGCCGAGAGCGGGACTCGAACACTGAAGCTTTCTTT
V gene: TRBV20-1; J gene: TRBJ1-1; clone size: medium-sized; D gene: TRBD1; CDR3 protein: CSAILRDRASQGAFF; CDR3 DNA: TGCAGTGCGATACTCCGGGACAGGGCGAGCCAAGGAGCTTTCTTT
V gene: TRBV19; J gene: TRBJ1-1; clone size: many; D gene: TRBD1; CDR3 protein: CASSLGQTNTEAFF; CDR3 DNA: TGTGCCAGTAGTTTGGGACAGACAAACACTGAAGCTTTCTTT
V gene: TRBV10-2; J gene: TRBJ1-2; clone size: many; D gene: NA; CDR3 protein: CASSPQGNYGYTF; CDR3 DNA: TGCGCCAGTAGTCCCCAGGGGAACTATGGCTACACCTTC
V gene: TRBV29-1; J gene: TRBJ1-5; clone size: few; D gene: NA; CDR3 protein: CSVAGRGNQPQHF; CDR3 DNA: TGCAGCGTTGCCGGACGGGGCAATCAGCCCCAGCATTTT
V gene: TRBV29-1; J gene: TRBJ1-2; clone size: many; D gene: TRBD1; CDR3 protein: CSVDPTGMLDGYGYTF; CDR3 DNA: TGCAGCGTAGACCCGACAGGGATGCTCGATGGCTATGGCTACACCTTC
V gene: TRBV7-8; J gene: TRBJ2-4; clone size: many; D gene: TRBD1; CDR3 protein: CASSLAVGGGTKNIQYF; CDR3 DNA: TGTGCCAGCAGCTTAGCGGTAGGGGGCGGAACCAAAAACATTCAGTACTTC
V gene: TRBV4-1; J gene: TRBJ1-4; clone size: many; D gene: NA; CDR3 protein: CASSPDGTVATNEKLFF; CDR3 DNA: TGCGCCAGCAGCCCGGACGGGACGGTGGCAACTAATGAAAAACTGTTTTTT
V gene: TRBV12-3/TRBV12-4; J gene: TRBJ1-2; clone size: few; D gene: TRBD1; CDR3 protein: CASSPTGSLSGYTF; CDR3 DNA: TGTGCCAGCAGCCCGACAGGGAGCCTCTCTGGCTACACCTTC
V gene: TRBV12-3/TRBV12-4; J gene: TRBJ2-7; clone size: many; D gene: NA; CDR3 protein: CASSFTDVRGRNEQYF; CDR3 DNA: TGTGCCAGCAGTTTTACCGATGTCAGGGGGAGGAACGAGCAGTACTTC
V gene: TRBV6-1; J gene: TRBJ2-1; clone size: few; D gene: TRBD2; CDR3 protein: CASSEWLAGSSYNEQFF; CDR3 DNA: TGTGCCAGCAGCGAATGGCTAGCGGGGAGCTCCTACAATGAGCAGTTCTTC
V gene: TRBV7-3; J gene: TRBJ2-3; clone size: many; D gene: NA; CDR3 protein: CASSSLSTDTQYF; CDR3 DNA: TGTGCCAGCAGCTCACTTAGCACAGATACGCAGTATTTT
V gene: TRBV7-9; J gene: TRBJ2-3; clone size: few; D gene: TRBD2; CDR3 protein: CASSFPPSGVTDTQYF; CDR3 DNA: TGTGCCAGCAGCTTTCCCCCTAGCGGGGTCACAGATACGCAGTATTTT
V gene: TRBV11-2; J gene: TRBJ2-1; clone size: few; D gene: NA; CDR3 protein: CASSKEGHDEQFF; CDR3 DNA: TGTGCCAGCAGCAAAGAGGGTCACGATGAGCAGTTCTTC
V gene: TRBV4-1; J gene: TRBJ2-1; clone size: many; D gene: TRBD2; CDR3 protein: CASSPKGELAGGKSSYNEQFF; CDR3 DNA: TGCGCCAGCAGCCCTAAGGGAGAACTAGCGGGCGGCAAAAGCTCCTACAATGAGCAGTTCTTC
V gene: TRBV4-2; J gene: TRBJ2-7; clone size: few; D gene: TRBD2; CDR3 protein: CASSQDQAGGSEQYF; CDR3 DNA: TGTGCCAGCAGCCAAGATCAAGCGGGAGGTTCCGAGCAGTACTTC
V gene: TRBV6-5; J gene: TRBJ1-5; clone size: few; D gene: TRBD1; CDR3 protein: CASSSPNRGQPQHF; CDR3 DNA: TGTGCCAGCAGTTCTCCCAACAGGGGTCAGCCCCAGCATTTT
V gene: TRBV5-1; J gene: TRBJ1-1; clone size: NA; D gene: NA; CDR3 protein: CASSLVVQGPNTEAFF; CDR3 DNA: TGCGCCAGCAGCTTGGTGGTTCAGGGGCCGAACACTGAAGCTTTCTTT
V gene: TRBV5-1; J gene: TRBJ1-1; clone size: few; D gene: NA; CDR3 protein: CASSPGVGGALTTEAFF; CDR3 DNA: TGCGCCAGCAGCCCGGGGGTCGGGGGCGCCCTCACAACTGAAGCTTTCTTT
V gene: TRBV5-1; J gene: TRBJ2-7; clone size: many; D gene: NA; CDR3 protein: CASSLKAGVYEQYF; CDR3 DNA: TGCGCCAGCAGCTTGAAGGCAGGAGTCTACGAGCAGTACTTC
V gene: TRBV27; J gene: TRBJ1-4; clone size: few; D gene: NA; CDR3 protein: CASSLSWATNEKLFF; CDR3 DNA: TGTGCCAGCAGTTTATCCTGGGCAACTAATGAAAAACTGTTTTTT
V gene: TRBV6-5; J gene: TRBJ1-2; clone size: medium-sized; D gene: NA; CDR3 protein: CASKALWGYTF; CDR3 DNA: TGTGCCAGCAAGGCCCTTTGGGGCTACACCTTC
V gene: TRBV7-9; J gene: TRBJ2-1; clone size: many; D gene: TRBD2; CDR3 protein: CASSLGLSGGGEQFF; CDR3 DNA: TGTGCCAGCAGCTTAGGGTTGTCGGGAGGTGGTGAGCAGTTCTTC
V gene: TRBV7-9; J gene: TRBJ2-1; clone size: medium-sized; D gene: NA; CDR3 protein: CASSLALGDEQFF; CDR3 DNA: TGTGCCAGCAGCTTAGCGCTGGGGGATGAGCAGTTCTTC
V gene: TRBV5-1; J gene: TRBJ2-1; clone size: few; D gene: TRBD2; CDR3 protein: CASSFGTSGSYNEQFF; CDR3 DNA: TGCGCCAGCAGCTTCGGGACTAGCGGCTCCTACAATGAGCAGTTCTTC
V gene: TRBV11-2; J gene: TRBJ1-2; clone size: many; D gene: TRBD1; CDR3 protein: CASSLASDRQAYGYTF; CDR3 DNA: TGTGCCAGCAGCTTAGCCTCGGACAGGCAAGCATATGGCTACACCTTC
V gene: TRBV7-9; J gene: TRBJ2-1; clone size: many; D gene: NA; CDR3 protein: CASEGGSEGYNEQFF; CDR3 DNA: TGTGCCAGCGAAGGGGGTTCCGAAGGGTACAATGAGCAGTTCTTC
V gene: TRBV20-1; J gene: TRBJ1-5; clone size: many; D gene: TRBD1; CDR3 protein: CSATGTGQDQPQHF; CDR3 DNA: TGCAGTGCAACCGGGACAGGGCAAGATCAGCCCCAGCACTTT
V gene: TRBV20-1; J gene: TRBJ2-1; clone size: medium-sized; D gene: NA; CDR3 protein: CSARRGRYNEQFF; CDR3 DNA: TGCAGTGCTAGGCGGGGGCGCTACAATGAGCAGTTCTTC
V gene: TRBV19; J gene: TRBJ1-2; clone size: NA; D gene: NA; CDR3 protein: CASSIGPYNYGYTF; CDR3 DNA: TGTGCCAGTAGTATCGGGCCATATAACTATGGCTACACCTTC
V gene: TRBV24-1; J gene: TRBJ2-1; clone size: NA; D gene: TRBD1; CDR3 protein: CATSDKHRGGDEQFF; CDR3 DNA: TGTGCCACCAGTGACAAACACAGGGGCGGCGATGAGCAGTTCTTC
V gene: TRBV20-1; J gene: TRBJ1-1; clone size: NA; D gene: TRBD1; CDR3 protein: CSAPGQGLRNTEAFF; CDR3 DNA: TGCAGTGCTCCCGGACAGGGGCTTCGGAACACTGAAGCTTTCTTT
V gene: TRBV20-1; J gene: TRBJ1-1; clone size: NA; D gene: TRBD1; CDR3 protein: CSAKTGTGTEAFF; CDR3 DNA: TGCAGTGCTAAGACCGGGACAGGGACTGAAGCTTTCTTT
V gene: TRBV12-3/TRBV12-4; J gene: TRBJ2-7; clone size: many; D gene: NA; CDR3 protein: CASSPTLTYEQYF; CDR3 DNA: TGTGCCAGCAGTCCGACACTGACCTACGAGCAGTACTTC
V gene: TRBV20-1; J gene: TRBJ2-1; clone size: few; D gene: TRBD1; CDR3 protein: CSNRGQEEGYNEQFF; CDR3 DNA: TGCAGTAACAGGGGGCAGGAGGAAGGGTACAATGAGCAGTTCTTC
V gene: TRBV5-1; J gene: TRBJ2-3; clone size: NA; D gene: TRBD2; CDR3 protein: CASISSGITDTQYF; CDR3 DNA: TGCGCCAGCATTTCGAGCGGGATCACAGATACGCAGTATTTT
V gene: TRBV7-9; J gene: TRBJ2-7; clone size: few; D gene: NA; CDR3 protein: CASSLSSYEQYF; CDR3 DNA: TGTGCCAGCAGCTTGAGCTCCTACGAGCAGTACTTC
V gene: TRBV10-3; J gene: TRBJ1-3; clone size: many; D gene: NA; CDR3 protein: CAISESGGGNTIYF; CDR3 DNA: TGTGCCATCAGTGAGTCAGGGGGAGGAAACACCATATATTTT
V gene: TRBV27; J gene: TRBJ2-1; clone size: many; D gene: NA; CDR3 protein: CASSLLGRNEQFF; CDR3 DNA: TGTGCCAGCAGTTTACTGGGTCGCAATGAGCAGTTCTTC
V gene: TRBV5-6; J gene: TRBJ1-4; clone size: NA; D gene: TRBD1; CDR3 protein: CASSSGTANEKLFF; CDR3 DNA: TGTGCCAGCAGCTCCGGGACAGCCAATGAAAAACTGTTTTTT
V gene: TRBV12-3/TRBV12-4; J gene: TRBJ2-7; clone size: medium-sized; D gene: TRBD1; CDR3 protein: CASSPGQGYEQYF; CDR3 DNA: TGTGCCAGCAGTCCCGGACAGGGCTACGAGCAGTACTTC